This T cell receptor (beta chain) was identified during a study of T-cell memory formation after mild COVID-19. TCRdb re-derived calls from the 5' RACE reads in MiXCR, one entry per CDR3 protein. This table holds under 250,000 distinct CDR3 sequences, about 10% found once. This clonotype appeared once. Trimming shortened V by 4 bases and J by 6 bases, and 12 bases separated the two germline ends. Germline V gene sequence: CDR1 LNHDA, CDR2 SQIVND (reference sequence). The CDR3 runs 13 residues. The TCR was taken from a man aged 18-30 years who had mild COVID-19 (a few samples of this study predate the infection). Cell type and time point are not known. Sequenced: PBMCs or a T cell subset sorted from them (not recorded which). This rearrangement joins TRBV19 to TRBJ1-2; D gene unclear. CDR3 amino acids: CASSKIQTDGYTF. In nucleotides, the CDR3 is TGTGCCAGTAGTAAAATTCAAACGGATGGCTACACCTTC.